This entry is about one T cell receptor (beta chain). Its antigen target is currently unknown. No base quality values were provided; no much bigger clone lies one nucleotide off. In total, fewer than 750 healthy bone marrow donors made up the cohort. At the time of sampling, all cohort members were nominally healthy, though unrecorded immune exposures were likely present. The donor tested CMV seronegative and was one of the 352 seronegative cohort members. Every donor gave a peripheral blood sample, and the peripheral blood mononuclear cells from that sample were used for TCR beta sequencing. Genomic DNA was extracted from the blood cell samples with the Qiagen DNeasy Blood Extraction Kit. Library generation was performed with the immunoSEQ multiplex PCR assay. A mixture of 60 forward primers for TCR Vbeta segments and 13 reverse primers for TCR Jbeta segments was used in the multiplex PCR. Amplification of the CDR3 region of rearranged TCR beta genes was performed with a multiplex PCR assay on genomic DNA. The Illumina HiSeq System was used to sequence the amplified TCR beta libraries as 87-base-pair reads. Under the source paper's analysis protocol: A later analysis tallied 75 million to 85 million unique TCR beta chains across the 700 or so repertoires, and approximately 9.9 million of those chains were shared by two or more donors. To remove PCR and sequencing errors, raw reads were error-corrected and collapsed into unique sequences using a nearest-neighbor algorithm that merged closely related sequences. CDR3 sequences were aligned to IMGT reference sequences to assign V, D and J gene segments. For a sequence to be retained, at least a six-nucleotide match to both a V gene segment and a J gene segment was required. A rearrangement was called productive if the CDR3 had no stop codons and remained in frame with V and J, and every other rearrangement was called non-productive. Following IMGT convention, CDR3 was defined as the stretch from the second conserved V-encoded cysteine up to the conserved J-encoded phenylalanine. In an earlier analysis of more than 550 of the donors, sequences lacking an unambiguous match to a single V gene segment were excluded. An earlier analysis of just under 600 of the donors called V segments functional above 56.7% productive rearrangements and segregating when the between-donor standard deviation exceeded 5%. To diagnose cytomegalovirus status from the catalog of TCR beta chain sequences, a statistical classification framework was built. In a later analysis, V and J genes were assigned by comparing TCR nucleotide sequences against IMGT/GENE-DB human TR gene sequences. In a later analysis, CDR3 sequences and most-parsimonious VDJ recombination scenarios were assigned using the TCRdist pipeline. A later analysis defined each TCR beta chain by its CDR3 amino acid sequence plus V-gene family, and excluded reads lacking a unique V-gene family. A later analysis removed several hundred highly shared, low-generation-probability nucleotide sequences to deal with suspected cross-contamination and a sequencing artifact. In a later analysis, a clonal expansion index was calculated for each public chain from normalized within-repertoire ranks of inferred template counts. Generation probabilities in a later analysis came from a VDJ recombination model fitted to out-of-frame rearrangements, and those results were checked against IGoR. Hypergeometric tests were used in a later analysis to score TCR-TCR, TCR-HLA and TCR-CMV co-occurrence, with a repertoire-size bias correction applied to the TCR pairs. A later analysis estimated false discovery rates by permuting HLA or CMV assignments 20 times. In a later analysis, co-occurring TCRs were grouped with DBSCAN, and TCRdist sequence similarity was added when clustering was performed within HLA-allele-positive subsets. Repertoires with fewer than 30,000 or more than 120,000 public chains were left out of co-occurrence clustering, as were several repertoires with anomalous nucleotide sharing. TCRdb provides this immuneACCESS table in a form limited to in-frame rearrangements. Some clones are lacking; in checked studies, under half of them reflect an unresolved V gene, and why the rest are absent is not known. D and trimming come from the DNA, and the V and J calls and clone size come from that table. For this sample the table gives about 210,000 clones, of which 80% to 90% were detected only once. The ten largest clones add up to 2.5% to 3% of the sample.

This record comes from a study of cytomegalovirus exposure and HLA in healthy donors (dated by TCRdb to about 2017). As for the study more broadly: According to an earlier analysis of several hundred of the donors, about 170 million T cells yielded 120 million or so unique TCR beta sequences and 276 Gb of sequence data. An early release that covered about 600 HLA-typed donors contained approximately 290 gigabases of sequencing data and 70 million to 100 million unique TCR sequences. Of the roughly 400 genotyped donors, approximately 80% fell in the genetic ancestry cluster associated with self-reported Caucasian donors. The study aimed to test whether cataloging public T cell receptors could reveal signatures of past pathogen exposure. The study used immunosequencing to profile the T cell repertoires of several hundred subjects and linked those repertoires to cytomegalovirus serostatus. A separate validation cohort of about 110 different subjects was used in addition to the roughly 720-subject first cohort. To predict cytomegalovirus infection status, the study brought together high-throughput TCR immunosequencing, statistical association of individual TCRs with disease status, and machine learning. In a later analysis, previously published TCR beta repertoires from 600 to 850 donors were re-analyzed and high-resolution HLA genotyping was added so that TCR occurrence patterns could be studied. Rather than drawing on any new phenotypic data, the later analysis identified candidate immune exposures from TCR beta sequences and the way those sequences occurred across donors. An earlier analysis of around 580 of the donors used high-throughput TCR beta sequencing to judge whether each TCR beta V gene segment behaved as functional or pseudogenic. Donor age, sex, ethnicity and CMV serostatus were compiled alongside the repertoire data. Genome-wide SNP genotypes for about 65% of the roughly 670 donors were used in a later genetic analysis, which treated that subset as a discovery cohort. All discovery cohort repertoires had been generated on a single sequencing platform. HLA typing included class I and class II loci at four-digit resolution. The number of typed donors differed by locus: 629-630 for A, B, C, DRB1 and DQB1; approximately 530 for DQA1; around 580 for DPA1; and about 450 for DPB1. Because of strong linkage in the cohort, roughly five DR-DQ haplotypes were treated as single units for association and clustering. Across around 400 genotyped donors of the cohort, an average of roughly 250,000 unique TCR beta nucleotide sequences per donor were sequenced, and roughly a sixth of those sequences were non-productive. On the study overall, not on this receptor specifically: According to a later analysis, parvovirus B19, influenza, CMV and Epstein-Barr virus appeared linked to several top co-occurrence clusters. According to a later genetic analysis, donors in an Asian-associated ancestry cluster had fewer N-insertions in productive TCRs than the approximately 630-donor mean. The authors suggested that the approach could potentially be extended to other disease states and immunological phenotypes. The cohort was sequenced for TCR beta chains only, and without alpha or paired-chain data the features that could be detected were limited. Across donors, most TCR sequences were observed very rarely, whereas some public TCRs were present in many individuals. A further reported finding was that TCR beta sequences accurately predicted the HLA-A and HLA-B alleles for most subjects in the first cohort. An earlier analysis of approximately 590 of the donors showed that most TCR beta V segments appeared in productive rearrangements either about 87% or about 30% of the time, which broadly matched IMGT annotations. The only immune exposure information available for the cohort was CMV serostatus. A later analysis found that HLA-associated TCR beta chains were more clonally expanded and had lower generation probabilities than equally common non-associated chains. Because some donors lacked HLA typing at each locus, the association tests relied only on the typed subset. The presence/absence analyses assumed that sequencing depth was roughly uniform across donors, and that assumption may not be true. When HLA alleles, especially DR and DQ, strongly co-occurred, attributing TCR associations to individual alleles was difficult. The study gave a list of about 150 TCR beta chains associated with cytomegalovirus. In vitro tests confirmed that a few of the cytomegalovirus-associated TCR beta chains recognize cytomegalovirus antigens. Because counts were too low, roughly 17 rarely observed V segments, including chromosome 9 orphons, were left out of the earlier analysis of about 620 of the donors. Cytomegalovirus status was reported to be diagnosed by the classifier with high specificity and sensitivity in both the original and validation cohorts. In a later analysis, the rate of TCR association differed among HLA loci, with DRB1 alleles having the most associated TCRs and HLA-C alleles having the fewest. A cluster of highly shared sequence variants was judged likely to be a technical artifact of the sequencing pipeline. At a false discovery rate of 0.05, a later analysis linked 15,000 to 20,000 TCR beta sequences to specific HLA alleles. Linkage disequilibrium might explain the correlated functional status among segregating V segments, but an unknown experimental factor could not be ruled out. Most CMV-associated TCR beta chains appeared to be HLA-restricted in a later analysis, and the HLA associations seemed to be driven largely by CMV exposure. In a later genetic analysis, a missense DCLRE1C variant was associated with V-gene and J-gene trimming of TCR beta chains, and the association was replicated in an independent cohort.

Sample: PBMCs. This sequence originates from a young man in good health and CMV-seronegative.

The CDR3 sequence is CASSLAGGSGPNTEAFF. DNA sequence: TGTGCCAGCAGTTTAGCGGGGGGGTCGGGACCAAACACTGAAGCTTTCTTT. The receptor chain draws on TRBV28 and TRBJ1-1, with a tentative D gene TRBD1 over 5 matching bases. The CDR3 goes from the cysteine to the phenylalanine over 17 residues. Only the CDR3 region is kept as DNA, spanning 51 bases read in frame from base 1. The CDR1 and CDR2 encoded by the germline V gene are MDHEN and SYDVKM. V is clipped by 2 bases and J by 2 bases, and the sequence between their germline boundaries is 18 bases long.